The T cell receptor (beta chain) described here comes from a study of blood T cell repertoires in COVID-19. Study-wide background: Samples of COVID-19 (acute and convalescent) were obtained from the United States, Italy and Spain. PBMCs, B-cell-depleted T cells, or T cells provided the cDNA or gDNA that made up the material.

Some clones are missing from TCRdb's copy, which holds only in-frame ones; the method was immunoSEQ multiplex PCR. The sample has under 100,000 clones; around 88% are singletons. Sequences were obtained from peripheral blood. The sequence was collected from a man in his thirties or forties with acute or convalescent COVID-19.

CDR3 loop: CASRDETSGETQYF. Here the CDR3 DNA reads TGTGCCAGCAGGGATGAGACTAGCGGAGAGACCCAGTACTTC. V and J are TRBV25-1 and TRBJ2-5, with 9 nucleotides matching TRBD2. Germline lookup yields CDR1 MGHDK and CDR2 SYGVNS. The CDR3 has 14 amino acids. The J segment lost 4 bases and the V segment lost 6 bases, leaving 6 bases of the junction unmatched.